These 19 T cell receptor beta chains came from one sample sequenced in a study of response to subunit inactivated influenza vaccine. MiXCR, applied by TCRdb to the RT-PCR reads, yields one record per CDR3 protein. The sample records fewer than 250,000 distinct CDR3 sequences, 13% to 15% being singletons. This specimen consisted of CD8+ T cells sorted from PBMCs, obtained 4 to 6 days after vaccination. The receptors shown here come from a man aged 50 to 59 who received an inactivated influenza vaccine.

This clonotype was detected only a few times. The genes are TRBV27 and TRBJ2-3; D is possibly TRBD1 or TRBD2 (5 bases each). This CDR3 is built from 17 residues. Germline values: CDR1 MNHEY, CDR2 SMNVEV (reference sequence). Trimming took 2 bases from V and 0 from J, leaving 15 bases between them. This CDR3 reads CASSLASGLVSTDTQYF. DNA of the CDR3: TGTGCCAGCAGTTTAGCTTCGGGGCTAGTCAGCACAGATACGCAGTATTTT.

This clonotype was seen more than once but under ten times. V gene TRBV2 combines with J gene TRBJ2-1, with unresolved D. The ends were cut back, 7 bases at V and 7 bases at J, with 17 bases in the middle. Germline CDR1 and CDR2: SNHLY and FYNNEI. The CDR3 totals 14 residues. The CDR3 protein is CASNALILPNEQFF. CDR3 nucleotides: TGTGCCAGCAATGCCTTAATCCTACCTAATGAGCAGTTCTTC.

The chain joins TRBV13 to TRBJ2-2; 12 positions agree with TRBD2. The CDR3 covers 17 residues. The germline V gene has CDR1 PRHDT and CDR2 FYEKMQ (reference sequence). Trimming removed 0 bases from V and 3 bases from J; junction bases left unmatched: 2. In DNA form, the CDR3 reads TGTGCCAGCAGCTTAGGGACTAGCGGGAGTTACACCGGGGAGCTGTTTTTT. This translates into CASSLGTSGSYTGELFF.

CDR3 nucleotides: TGTGCCAGCAGTGCCGGACCTTCCTCTGGAAACACCATATATTTT. Translated: CASSAGPSSGNTIYF. The V and J genes are TRBV6-1 and TRBJ1-3; D unclear. Germline lookup yields CDR1 MNHNS and CDR2 SASEGT. This CDR3 region has 15 residues. Trimming removed 4 bases from V and 0 bases from J, with 10 bases in between.

At least ten counts were recorded for this clonotype. The chain couples TRBV7-6 to TRBJ2-3, with no clear D. Trimming removed 0 bases from V and 5 bases from J, with 3 bases in between. The V gene's germline CDR1 is SGHVS and CDR2 FNYEAQ. The CDR3 sequence is 12 residues long. The CDR3 sequence: CASSLAIDTQYF. CDR3 bases: TGTGCCAGCAGCTTAGCGATAGATACGCAGTATTTT.

J is TRBJ2-7 and V is TRBV11-2; D is undetermined. The germline V gene encodes CDR1 SGHAT and CDR2 FQNNGV. The CDR3 has 18 residues. V was clipped by 1 base and J by 2 bases, with 21 bases between them. The CDR3 DNA follows: TGTGCCAGCAGCTTAGTCGGGTTGGCAGGCCTGGCTACCTACGAGCAGTACTTC. It translates to CASSLVGLAGLATYEQYF.

A few counts support this clonotype. The chain employs TRBV20-1 and TRBJ2-2; 7 positions agree with TRBD2. Germline V lookup: CDR1 DFQATT, CDR2 SNEGSKA (reference sequence). This CDR3 has 19 amino acids. V was clipped by 0 bases and J by 1 base; unmatched bases: 14. The CDR3 loop is CSARDPTQNSGVNTGELFF. CDR3 coding DNA: TGCAGTGCTAGAGATCCCACCCAGAACAGCGGGGTGAACACCGGGGAGCTGTTTTTT.

The rearrangement links TRBV5-6 to TRBJ2-7; D may be TRBD1 (5 bases). V was trimmed by 0 bases and J by 2 bases, leaving 9 bases between them. CDR1 is SGHDT and CDR2 is YYEEEE in the germline V gene. This CDR3 has 14 amino acids. The CDR3 region has the DNA TGTGCCAGCAGCTTGGTAGGGGCGACCTACGAGCAGTACTTC. It codes for CASSLVGATYEQYF.

This clonotype came up many times. This chain uses TRBV30 with TRBJ1-1, with 10 bases fitting TRBD1. The trim removed 0 bases at V and 5 bases at J, leaving 3 bases unmatched. Germline CDR1 GTSNPN, CDR2 SVGIG (reference sequence). The CDR3 is 14 residues long. For the CDR3, the DNA is TGTGCCTGGAGTGTCGGACAGGGGGAGACTGAAGCTTTCTTT. This gives the protein CAWSVGQGETEAFF.

The V gene is TRBV7-2, the J gene TRBJ2-3; D is perhaps TRBD2 (5 bases). The CDR3 consists of 15 residues. The V end was cut by 3 bases, the J end by 3 bases, with 13 bases between. Germline V CDR1 and CDR2: SGHTA, FQGNSA. For the CDR3, the DNA is TGTGCCAGCAGCTTCGGGGTAGCCTTAACAGATACGCAGTATTTT. Translating gives CASSFGVALTDTQYF.

V is TRBV6-1 and J is TRBJ2-4; no clear D gene. The CDR3 is 15 residues long. Germline V gene sequence: CDR1 MNHNS, CDR2 SASEGT. V dropped 3 bases and J dropped 0 bases, with 9 bases sitting between them. The DNA for the CDR3 is TGTGCCAGCAGTGAGAACATCCTAGCCAAAAACATTCAGTACTTC. As protein: CASSENILAKNIQYF.

CDR3 region: CASRELGQVGIEQYF. CDR3 in DNA: TGTGCCAGCAGGGAACTGGGACAGGTCGGGATCGAGCAGTACTTC. V is TRBV2 and J is TRBJ2-7, with 8 nucleotides matching TRBD1. Germline CDR1 reads SNHLY; CDR2 reads FYNNEI. The V gene end was trimmed by 6 bases and the J gene end by 6 bases; junction bases not matched to a gene: 13. The CDR3 contains 15 residues.

A few counts support this clonotype. V usage is TRBV12-3 or TRBV12-4 and J usage is TRBJ2-1; possible D gene TRBD1, 6 bases. Trimming pared 3 bases from V and 2 bases from J, leaving 8 bases between. CDR3 length: 14 amino acids. The CDR3 DNA is TGTGCCAGCAGTTTCGGGACACCCTACAATGAGCAGTTCTTC. Its protein product is CASSFGTPYNEQFF.

This clonotype was seen more than once but under ten times. The chain joins TRBV6-1 to TRBJ1-2; D uncertain. This CDR3 is 14 amino acids long. Trimming pared 4 bases from V and 4 bases from J, leaving 13 bases between. Germline CDR1 and CDR2: MNHNS and SASEGT. The CDR3 sequence: CASSGGFGPYGYTF. The CDR3, as DNA: TGTGCCAGCAGTGGGGGATTCGGGCCCTATGGCTACACCTTC.

This clonotype came up many times. The chain employs TRBV6-2 or TRBV6-3 and TRBJ2-7; D is undetermined. Deletions cut 5 bases from V and 1 base from J, with 9 bases between. This CDR3 is 13 amino acids long. CDR1 MNHEY and CDR2 SVGEGT come from the germline V gene. CDR3 region: CASSNEVSYEQYF. The CDR3 nucleotides read TGTGCCAGCAGTAACGAGGTATCCTACGAGCAGTACTTC.

The chain links TRBV9 to TRBJ1-6; D not resolved. Trimming pared 3 bases from V and 10 bases from J, leaving 11 bases between. Looked up from germline, CDR1 is SGDLS and CDR2 is YYNGEE. The CDR3 runs 13 residues. The CDR3 sequence is CASSAGLGSPLHF. CDR3 bases: TGTGCCAGCAGCGCAGGACTGGGCTCACCCCTCCACTTT.

This clonotype was detected ten times or more. V and J are TRBV11-1 and TRBJ2-1; the match to TRBD2 covers 7 bases. Trimming at V came to 0 bases and at J to 2 bases, leaving 10 bases not matched to a gene. The CDR3 is 18 amino acids. Germline CDR1 reads SGHAT; CDR2 reads FQDESV (reference sequence). The CDR3 DNA is TGTGCCAGCAGCTTAGCGTACCTGGCGGCGGGGGCCTACAATGAGCAGTTCTTC. Residues: CASSLAYLAAGAYNEQFF.

This clonotype turned up a few times. The V and J genes are TRBV9 and TRBJ2-7, with 8 bases aligning to TRBD1. Germline V lookup: CDR1 SGDLS, CDR2 YYNGEE. V dropped 3 bases and J dropped 3; count of bases not matched to a gene: 11. The length of the CDR3 is 16 residues. As DNA, the CDR3 is TGTGCCAGCAGCGGGCGGACCGGGACAGGAGACTACGAGCAGTACTTC. Residues: CASSGRTGTGDYEQYF. The full variable domain, in which reference TRBV9 and TRBJ2-7 provide the parts outside the CDR3, is DSGVTQTPKHLITATGQRVTLRCSPRSGDLSVYWYQQSLDQGLQFLIQYYNGEERAKGNILERFSAQQFPDLHSELNLSSLELGDSALYFCASSGRTGTGDYEQYFGPGTRLTVT.

The V call is TRBV4-3, the J call TRBJ2-1; D is possibly TRBD2 (7 bases). This CDR3 has 17 residues. The V end was cut by 0 bases, the J end by 0 bases, with 12 bases between. Germline V gene sequence: CDR1 LGHNA, CDR2 YSLEER. This CDR3 is CASSQEGGGGSYNEQFF. The CDR3 bases are TGCGCCAGCAGCCAAGAGGGGGGCGGGGGCTCCTACAATGAGCAGTTCTTC.